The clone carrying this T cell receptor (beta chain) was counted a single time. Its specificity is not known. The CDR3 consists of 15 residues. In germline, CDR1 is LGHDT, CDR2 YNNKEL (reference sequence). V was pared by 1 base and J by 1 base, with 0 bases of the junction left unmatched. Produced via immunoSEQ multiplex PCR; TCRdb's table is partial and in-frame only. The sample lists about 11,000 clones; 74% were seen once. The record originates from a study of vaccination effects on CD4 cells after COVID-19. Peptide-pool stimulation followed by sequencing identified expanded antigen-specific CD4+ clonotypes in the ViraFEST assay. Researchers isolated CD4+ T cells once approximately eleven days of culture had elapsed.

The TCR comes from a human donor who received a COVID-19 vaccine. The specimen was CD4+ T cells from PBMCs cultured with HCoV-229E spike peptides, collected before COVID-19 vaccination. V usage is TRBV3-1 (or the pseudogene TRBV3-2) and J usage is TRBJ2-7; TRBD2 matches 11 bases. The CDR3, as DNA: TGTGCCAGCAGCCAAGCTAGCGGGAGGTCCTACGAGCAGTACTTC. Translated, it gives CASSQASGRSYEQYF.